Listed below are T cell receptor beta chains from one sample, sequenced in a study of blood T cell repertoires in COVID-19. Some clones are missing from TCRdb's copy, which holds only in-frame ones; the method was immunoSEQ multiplex PCR. The repertoire holds roughly 200,000 clones, approximately 86% seen once, with about 4.7% in the top ten. What was sequenced was PBMCs or T cells enriched from blood (not recorded which). The source of these receptors is a woman aged 25 to 39 who had been exposed to COVID-19. Both conserved end residues are part of each CDR3. Each record gives: D gene, J gene, V gene, clone size, CDR3 protein, CDR3 DNA. A D gene is named only where the DNA matches it firmly. Only some rows state a clone size, as once, few, many or a class for expanded clones.

D gene: TRBD2; J gene: TRBJ2-5; V gene: TRBV9; clone size: .; CDR3 protein: CASSGSGGPQETQYF; CDR3 DNA: TGTGCCAGCAGCGGTAGCGGGGGGCCTCAAGAGACCCAGTACTTC
D gene: .; J gene: TRBJ2-5; V gene: TRBV12-5; clone size: .; CDR3 protein: CASGSRLDGETQYF; CDR3 DNA: TGTGCTAGTGGTTCCCGACTAGATGGGGAGACCCAGTACTTC
D gene: .; J gene: TRBJ1-1; V gene: TRBV12-3/TRBV12-4; clone size: few; CDR3 protein: CASSFARAEAFF; CDR3 DNA: TGTGCCAGCAGTTTTGCGAGGGCTGAAGCTTTCTTT
D gene: .; J gene: TRBJ1-5; V gene: TRBV6-5; clone size: .; CDR3 protein: CASSYSRGVPNQPQHF; CDR3 DNA: TGTGCCAGCAGTTACTCGAGAGGCGTGCCCAATCAGCCCCAGCATTTT
D gene: .; J gene: TRBJ1-1; V gene: TRBV10-3; clone size: .; CDR3 protein: CAINTGVLNTEAFF; CDR3 DNA: TGTGCCATCAACACGGGGGTATTGAACACTGAAGCTTTCTTT
D gene: TRBD1; J gene: TRBJ1-5; V gene: TRBV4-1; clone size: .; CDR3 protein: CASSQEAPGTGSQPQHF; CDR3 DNA: TGCGCCAGCAGCCAAGAGGCACCCGGGACAGGGTCACAGCCCCAGCATTTT
D gene: TRBD1; J gene: TRBJ2-1; V gene: TRBV5-1; clone size: .; CDR3 protein: CASSLGWTGIGDEQFF; CDR3 DNA: TGCGCCAGCAGCTTGGGGTGGACAGGGATAGGGGATGAGCAGTTCTTC
D gene: TRBD1; J gene: TRBJ1-6; V gene: TRBV10-1; clone size: once; CDR3 protein: CANKGAPNSPLHF; CDR3 DNA: TGCGCCAACAAGGGGGCGCCGAATTCACCCCTCCACTTT
D gene: TRBD2; J gene: TRBJ2-3; V gene: TRBV5-8; clone size: .; CDR3 protein: CASSLGLAEITDTQYF; CDR3 DNA: TGTGCCAGCAGCTTGGGACTAGCGGAGATCACAGATACGCAGTATTTT
D gene: .; J gene: TRBJ2-1; V gene: TRBV27; clone size: once; CDR3 protein: CASSPWTRLVPNNEQFF; CDR3 DNA: TGTGCCAGCAGTCCATGGACACGATTAGTACCAAACAATGAGCAGTTCTTC
D gene: TRBD2; J gene: TRBJ2-5; V gene: TRBV6-2/TRBV6-3; clone size: .; CDR3 protein: CASSYFGGGEETQYF; CDR3 DNA: TGTGCCAGCAGTTACTTCGGGGGGGGCGAGGAGACCCAGTACTTC
D gene: TRBD1; J gene: TRBJ2-3; V gene: TRBV5-1; clone size: .; CDR3 protein: CASSLTGGLEDTQYF; CDR3 DNA: TGCGCCAGCAGCTTAACAGGGGGTTTGGAAGATACGCAGTATTTT
D gene: .; J gene: TRBJ1-1; V gene: TRBV7-9; clone size: .; CDR3 protein: CASSLSRNEAFF; CDR3 DNA: TGTGCCAGCAGCCTCTCGAGGAATGAAGCTTTCTTT
D gene: TRBD2; J gene: TRBJ2-7; V gene: TRBV5-1; clone size: .; CDR3 protein: CASSLFGGVSYEQYF; CDR3 DNA: TGCGCCAGCAGCTTGTTCGGGGGGGTCTCCTACGAGCAGTACTTC
D gene: TRBD2; J gene: TRBJ2-1; V gene: TRBV7-7; clone size: .; CDR3 protein: CASSLARFGTSGYNEQFF; CDR3 DNA: TGTGCTAGCAGCTTAGCGCGTTTTGGGACTAGTGGTTACAATGAGCAGTTCTTC
D gene: .; J gene: TRBJ1-5; V gene: TRBV19; clone size: .; CDR3 protein: CASTLVGGMSNQPQHF; CDR3 DNA: TGTGCCAGTACCTTAGTGGGGGGGATGAGCAATCAGCCCCAGCATTTT
D gene: TRBD1; J gene: TRBJ1-6; V gene: TRBV5-4; clone size: many; CDR3 protein: CASRIQGIDSPLHF; CDR3 DNA: TGTGCCAGCAGGATACAGGGGATTGATTCACCCCTCCACTTT
D gene: .; J gene: TRBJ1-5; V gene: TRBV5-1; clone size: .; CDR3 protein: CASSLGVRGNEPQHF; CDR3 DNA: TGCGCCAGCAGCTTGGGTGTCAGGGGTAACGAGCCCCAGCATTTT
D gene: .; J gene: TRBJ1-2; V gene: TRBV10-3; clone size: few; CDR3 protein: CAISESGGLSGYTF; CDR3 DNA: TGTGCCATCAGTGAGTCGGGAGGACTGAGTGGCTACACCTTC
D gene: .; J gene: TRBJ2-1; V gene: TRBV2; clone size: .; CDR3 protein: CASSVMQNWNEQFF; CDR3 DNA: TGTGCCAGCAGTGTTATGCAGAATTGGAATGAGCAGTTCTTC
D gene: .; J gene: TRBJ2-7; V gene: TRBV11-2; clone size: .; CDR3 protein: CASSPIKRASSYEQYF; CDR3 DNA: TGTGCCAGCAGCCCCATCAAGAGGGCGAGCTCCTACGAGCAGTACTTC
D gene: .; J gene: TRBJ1-5; V gene: TRBV19; clone size: .; CDR3 protein: CASSDIPYSNQPQHF; CDR3 DNA: TGTGCCAGTAGTGATATCCCCTATAGCAATCAGCCCCAGCATTTT
D gene: .; J gene: TRBJ2-3; V gene: TRBV3-1/TRBV3-2; clone size: .; CDR3 protein: CASSLSTDTQYF; CDR3 DNA: TGTGCCAGCAGCCTCAGTACAGATACGCAGTATTTT
D gene: TRBD2; J gene: TRBJ2-5; V gene: TRBV2; clone size: .; CDR3 protein: CASSEGRLAVGETQYF; CDR3 DNA: TGTGCCAGCAGTGAAGGTCGGCTAGCGGTGGGAGAGACCCAGTACTTC
D gene: .; J gene: TRBJ1-4; V gene: TRBV7-3; clone size: .; CDR3 protein: CASSLHRVPNEKLFF; CDR3 DNA: TGTGCCAGCAGCTTGCACCGGGTCCCTAATGAAAAACTGTTTTTT
D gene: TRBD1; J gene: TRBJ2-1; V gene: TRBV20-1; clone size: .; CDR3 protein: CSASSRVTGGYNEQFF; CDR3 DNA: TGCAGTGCTAGTTCTCGTGTGACAGGGGGGTACAATGAGCAGTTCTTC
D gene: TRBD1; J gene: TRBJ2-7; V gene: TRBV30; clone size: .; CDR3 protein: CAWSIPGQGAGEQYF; CDR3 DNA: TGTGCCTGGAGTATTCCGGGACAGGGCGCAGGCGAGCAGTACTTC
D gene: TRBD1; J gene: TRBJ2-1; V gene: TRBV9; clone size: few; CDR3 protein: CASSAPTGTNEQFF; CDR3 DNA: TGTGCCAGCAGCGCTCCGACAGGGACGAATGAGCAGTTCTTC
D gene: TRBD1; J gene: TRBJ2-7; V gene: TRBV5-1; clone size: .; CDR3 protein: CASSLGPDRGNYEQYF; CDR3 DNA: TGCGCCAGCAGCTTGGGACCAGACAGGGGAAACTACGAGCAGTACTTC
D gene: .; J gene: TRBJ2-2; V gene: TRBV2; clone size: .; CDR3 protein: CASTETGEANTGELFF; CDR3 DNA: TGTGCCAGCACCGAGACTGGAGAAGCGAACACCGGGGAGCTGTTTTTT
D gene: .; J gene: TRBJ1-3; V gene: TRBV5-8; clone size: .; CDR3 protein: CASSLDGHNSGNTIYF; CDR3 DNA: TGTGCCAGCAGCTTGGATGGACACAACTCTGGAAACACCATATATTTT
D gene: .; J gene: TRBJ2-5; V gene: TRBV2; clone size: .; CDR3 protein: CASKVAPFWYF; CDR3 DNA: TGTGCCAGCAAAGTGGCCCCTTTTTGGTACTTC
D gene: TRBD1; J gene: TRBJ1-5; V gene: TRBV19; clone size: .; CDR3 protein: CASSFTGDQYQPQHF; CDR3 DNA: TGTGCCAGTAGTTTTACAGGGGATCAGTATCAGCCCCAGCATTTT
D gene: TRBD1; J gene: TRBJ1-2; V gene: TRBV10-1; clone size: .; CDR3 protein: CATKTPGGRFNGYTF; CDR3 DNA: TGCGCCACCAAAACCCCAGGGGGCCGGTTCAATGGCTACACCTTC
D gene: .; J gene: TRBJ1-3; V gene: TRBV7-7; clone size: .; CDR3 protein: CASSEGVTGNTIYF; CDR3 DNA: TGTGCTAGCAGCGAAGGGGTTACTGGAAACACCATATATTTT
D gene: .; J gene: TRBJ1-2; V gene: TRBV7-9; clone size: once; CDR3 protein: CASRPPGVGGARQAGYTF; CDR3 DNA: TGTGCCAGCAGGCCGCCTGGGGTAGGAGGGGCAAGGCAAGCTGGCTACACCTTC
D gene: TRBD1; J gene: TRBJ1-4; V gene: TRBV30; clone size: .; CDR3 protein: CAWSGGTVFNEKLFF; CDR3 DNA: TGTGCCTGGAGTGGCGGGACAGTTTTTAATGAAAAACTGTTTTTT
D gene: TRBD1; J gene: TRBJ1-1; V gene: TRBV15; clone size: .; CDR3 protein: CATSIQTGATEAFF; CDR3 DNA: TGTGCCACCAGCATCCAAACAGGGGCCACTGAAGCTTTCTTT
D gene: TRBD1; J gene: TRBJ1-2; V gene: TRBV5-4; clone size: .; CDR3 protein: CASSWETDRSYGYTF; CDR3 DNA: TGTGCCAGCAGCTGGGAAACGGACAGGTCTTATGGCTACACCTTC
D gene: .; J gene: TRBJ1-1; V gene: TRBV19; clone size: .; CDR3 protein: CATSFRGHTEAFF; CDR3 DNA: TGTGCCACTTCCTTTAGGGGCCACACTGAAGCTTTCTTT
D gene: TRBD1; J gene: TRBJ1-2; V gene: TRBV6-5; clone size: .; CDR3 protein: CASRGQGALHGYTF; CDR3 DNA: TGTGCCAGCAGGGGACAGGGGGCGCTACATGGCTACACCTTC
D gene: TRBD1; J gene: TRBJ2-7; V gene: TRBV29-1; clone size: .; CDR3 protein: CSVYGTGDYEQYF; CDR3 DNA: TGCAGCGTTTATGGGACAGGAGACTACGAGCAGTACTTC
D gene: TRBD1; J gene: TRBJ2-7; V gene: TRBV11-3; clone size: .; CDR3 protein: CASSLDGAGGTYEQYF; CDR3 DNA: TGTGCCAGCAGCTTAGATGGGGCAGGGGGTACCTACGAGCAGTACTTC
D gene: TRBD1; J gene: TRBJ1-6; V gene: TRBV2; clone size: .; CDR3 protein: CASTTRQGGSPLHF; CDR3 DNA: TGTGCCAGCACCACGCGACAGGGAGGCTCACCCCTCCACTTT
D gene: TRBD1; J gene: TRBJ1-6; V gene: TRBV5-1; clone size: .; CDR3 protein: CASSLAGGDRGSPLHF; CDR3 DNA: TGCGCCAGCAGCTTGGCCGGTGGGGACAGGGGTTCACCCCTCCACTTT
D gene: .; J gene: TRBJ1-6; V gene: TRBV12-5; clone size: once; CDR3 protein: CASGLVQGGNSPLHF; CDR3 DNA: TGTGCTAGTGGTTTGGTCCAGGGAGGGAATTCACCCCTCCACTTT
D gene: .; J gene: TRBJ1-2; V gene: TRBV5-5; clone size: .; CDR3 protein: CASSFDSYGYTF; CDR3 DNA: TGTGCCAGCAGCTTTGACAGCTATGGCTACACCTTC
D gene: .; J gene: TRBJ2-5; V gene: TRBV19; clone size: .; CDR3 protein: CASTHFHAMGGTQYF; CDR3 DNA: TGTGCCAGTACCCACTTCCATGCTATGGGGGGGACCCAGTACTTC
D gene: .; J gene: TRBJ1-1; V gene: TRBV6-1; clone size: .; CDR3 protein: CASSDGRGGTTEAFF; CDR3 DNA: TGTGCCAGCAGTGATGGGAGGGGGGGGACCACTGAAGCTTTCTTT
D gene: .; J gene: TRBJ2-1; V gene: TRBV5-4; clone size: .; CDR3 protein: CASFSQGTLYNEQFF; CDR3 DNA: TGTGCCAGCTTCTCTCAAGGGACATTATACAATGAGCAGTTCTTC